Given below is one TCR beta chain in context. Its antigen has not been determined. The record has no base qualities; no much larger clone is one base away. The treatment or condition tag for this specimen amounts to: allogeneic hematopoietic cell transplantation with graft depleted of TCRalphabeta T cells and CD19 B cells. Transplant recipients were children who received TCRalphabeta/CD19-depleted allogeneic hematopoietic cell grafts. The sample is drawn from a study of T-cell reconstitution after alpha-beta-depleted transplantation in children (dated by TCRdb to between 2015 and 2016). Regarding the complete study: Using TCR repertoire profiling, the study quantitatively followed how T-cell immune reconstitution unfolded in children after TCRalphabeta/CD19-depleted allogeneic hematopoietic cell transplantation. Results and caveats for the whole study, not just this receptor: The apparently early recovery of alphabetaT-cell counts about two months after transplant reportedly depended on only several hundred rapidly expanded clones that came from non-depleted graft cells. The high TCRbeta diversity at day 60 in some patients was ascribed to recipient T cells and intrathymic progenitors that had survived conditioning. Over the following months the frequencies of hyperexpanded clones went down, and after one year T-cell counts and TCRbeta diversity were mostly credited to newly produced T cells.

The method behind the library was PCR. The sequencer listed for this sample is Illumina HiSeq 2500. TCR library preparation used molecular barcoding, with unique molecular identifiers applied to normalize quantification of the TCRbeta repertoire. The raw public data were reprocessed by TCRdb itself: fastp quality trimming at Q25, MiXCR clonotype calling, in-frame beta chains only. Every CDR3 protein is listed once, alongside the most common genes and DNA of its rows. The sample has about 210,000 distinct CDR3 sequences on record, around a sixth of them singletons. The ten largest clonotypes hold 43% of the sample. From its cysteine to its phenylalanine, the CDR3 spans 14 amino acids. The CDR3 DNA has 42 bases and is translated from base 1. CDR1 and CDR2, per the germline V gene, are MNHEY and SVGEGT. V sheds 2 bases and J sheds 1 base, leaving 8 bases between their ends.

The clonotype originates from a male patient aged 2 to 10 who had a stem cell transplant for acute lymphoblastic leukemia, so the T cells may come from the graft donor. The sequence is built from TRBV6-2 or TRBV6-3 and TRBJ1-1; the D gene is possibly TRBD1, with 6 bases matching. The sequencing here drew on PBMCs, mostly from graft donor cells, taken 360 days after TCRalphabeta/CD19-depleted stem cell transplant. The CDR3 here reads CASSYAGANTEAFF. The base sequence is TGTGCCAGCAGTTACGCAGGGGCGAACACTGAAGCTTTCTTT.